The 11 T cell receptor beta chains presented below share a single source sample, sequenced in a study of control samples from healthy donors and cancer patients. Assay: immunoSEQ multiplex PCR; the TCRdb copy retains only in-frame clones and omits some. The data show some 110,000 clones, 83% seen once. Sequencing input: blood. The receptors originated from a woman aged 50 to 60 in good health.

This chain joins TRBV27 and TRBJ2-7; 9 nucleotides line up with TRBD1. This CDR3 has 16 amino acids. CDR1 and CDR2 (germline): MNHEY, SMNVEV (reference sequence). The V segment lost 6 bases and the J segment 5 bases; nucleotides outside the gene matches: 14. As DNA, the CDR3 is TGTGCCAGCAGCTTCACACCACCGGGACAGGGAAACGAGCAGTACTTC. Translated, it gives CASSFTPPGQGNEQYF.

The rearrangement joins TRBV3-1 (or the pseudogene TRBV3-2) to TRBJ2-1, with TRBD2 matching 13 bases. CDR3 length: 16 residues. The germline CDR1 and CDR2 sequences are LGHDT and YNNKEL (reference sequence). Trimming took 4 bases from V and 8 from J; bases not matched to a gene: 8. The CDR3 nucleotides read TGTGCCAGCAGCCCCATTAGGACTAGCGGGAGACATGAGCAGTTCTTC. Encoded protein: CASSPIRTSGRHEQFF.

The V call is TRBV11-2, the J call TRBJ1-6; D remains ambiguous. The CDR3 is made up of 14 amino acids. Trimming pared 3 bases from V and 0 bases from J, leaving 3 bases between. Germline CDR1 and CDR2: SGHAT and FQNNGV. CDR3: CASSFSSYNSPLHF. DNA of the CDR3: TGTGCCAGCAGCTTCTCCTCCTATAATTCACCCCTCCACTTT.

The rearrangement joins TRBV11-2 to TRBJ2-5; TRBD1 matches at 8 bases. The CDR3 totals 15 residues. In germline, CDR1 is SGHAT, CDR2 FQNNGV. The trim removed 6 bases at V and 5 bases at J, leaving 11 bases unmatched. This CDR3 is CASRLIPGQVETQYF. For the CDR3, the DNA is TGTGCCAGCAGGTTAATTCCGGGACAGGTTGAGACCCAGTACTTC. Complete variable domain (other parts from reference TRBV11-2 and TRBJ2-5): EAGVAQSPRYKIIEKRQSVAFWCNPISGHATLYWYQQILGQGPKLLIQFQNNGVVDDSQLPKDRFSAERLKGVDSTLKIQPAKLEDSAVYLCASRLIPGQVETQYFGPGTRLLVL.

This clone has just a few counts. The junction differs from germline at one of its ends, possibly a read error. The chain uses TRBV7-7 and TRBJ2-2; tentatively, D is TRBD1 (6 bases). This CDR3 contains 14 residues. Germline V CDR1 and CDR2: SSHAT, FNYEAQ (reference sequence). CDR3 residues: CASSLAGDTGELFF. For the CDR3, the DNA is TGTGCTAGCAGCTTAGCAGGGGACACCGGGGAGCTGTTTTTT.

This chain links TRBV7-2 with TRBJ1-5, with D unclear. This CDR3 contains 14 residues. Trimming cost V 1 base and J 7 bases, with 11 bases left between them. Germline CDR1 and CDR2: SGHTA and FQGNSA. This CDR3 is CASSLVQRNQPQHF. CDR3 DNA sequence: TGTGCCAGCAGCTTAGTACAGAGAAACCAGCCCCAGCATTTT.

The chain is built from TRBV28 and TRBJ2-1, with 9 bases aligning to TRBD1. J lost 8 bases, V lost 8 bases, and 16 bases had no gene match. The V gene's germline CDR1 is MDHEN and CDR2 SYDVKM. This CDR3 has 16 residues. CDR3 amino acids: CASRNRLGTGSDEQFF. CDR3 nucleotide sequence: TGTGCCAGCCGAAACCGACTTGGGACAGGGTCTGATGAGCAGTTCTTC.

V usage is TRBV19 and J usage is TRBJ2-7, with D uncertain. Germline V CDR1 and CDR2: LNHDA, SQIVND (reference sequence). The CDR3 spans 13 residues. For the CDR3, the DNA is TGTGCGACGAGGACCCCCGGTGCCTACGAGCAGTACTTC. Protein: CATRTPGAYEQYF.

The chain joins TRBV7-2 to TRBJ2-1; D is possibly TRBD2 (5 bases). The CDR3 length is 13 residues. V lost 5 bases and J lost 5, with 10 bases in between. In germline, CDR1 is SGHTA, CDR2 FQGNSA. CDR3 in DNA: TGTGCCAGCAGCACGGGAAGGAACAATGAGCAGTTCTTC. Amino acids: CASSTGRNNEQFF.

The rearrangement joins TRBV7-2 to TRBJ2-3; 9 positions match TRBD2. Germline V gene lookup returns CDR1 SGHTA and CDR2 FQGNSA. There are 14 residues in the CDR3. The V and J ends lost 5 bases and 4 bases, in that order; junction bases with no gene match: 4. The CDR3 DNA follows: TGTGCCAGCAGCCCGGGACTAGCTTCAGATACGCAGTATTTT. Its translation: CASSPGLASDTQYF.

This clone occurred once. The chain recombines TRBV24-1 with TRBJ2-2; TRBD2 matches at 15 bases. The CDR3 is 19 amino acids. The J segment lost 4 bases and the V segment lost 1 base, leaving 6 bases of the junction unmatched. Germline-derived CDR1 and CDR2 are KGHDR and SFDVKD. Written as DNA, the CDR3 is TGTGCCACCAGTGATTTCACGGGACTAGCGGGAGGCGGCACCGGGGAGCTGTTTTTT. Translation: CATSDFTGLAGGGTGELFF.